The present entry profiles one T cell receptor (beta chain) with its context. Germline V gene lookup returns CDR1 SGHDT and CDR2 YYEEEE. The V end lost 2 bases, the J end lost 3 bases, and 9 bases lay between the germline ends. The CDR3 consists of 14 residues. This specimen belongs to a study of chemoradiotherapy in HPV16-positive cancers. Measured with immunoSEQ multiplex PCR; TCRdb has only the in-frame clones, and not every one. This sample has over 13,000 clones, with 60% to 85% found just once. This TCR was recovered from a human donor with HPV-associated anogenital cancer. V is TRBV5-6 and J is TRBJ1-5, with D unresolved. This material was collected from a patient who underwent chemoradiotherapy. The chain's CDR3 is CASSFGRYNQPQHF. In DNA form, the CDR3 reads TGTGCCAGCAGCTTCGGACGGTACAATCAGCCCCAGCATTTT.